The rows below give T cell receptor beta chains drawn from one sample of a study of cytomegalovirus exposure and HLA in healthy donors. Data came from immunoSEQ multiplex PCR; TCRdb stores just in-frame clones and leaves some out. The data contain fewer than 250,000 clones, more than 70% of them seen just once; the ten biggest clones take up approximately 1.8%. Sequencing was carried out using PBMCs. These receptors came from a middle-aged man in good health and CMV-seropositive. Each CDR3 is given with its conserved first and last residue. The order of the fields is D gene, J gene, V gene, clone size, CDR3 length, CDR3 DNA, CDR3 protein. A D gene is named only where the DNA matches it firmly. Only part of the rows carry a size: once, few, many, or a class if the clone is expanded.

>-|TRBJ1-5|TRBV7-2|few|15
TGTGCCAGCAGCATCGATGGACGGACGGGGCAGCCCCAGCATTTT
CASSIDGRTGQPQHF
>-|TRBJ2-7|TRBV28|few|14
TGTGCCAGCAGTGGTGTGTGGACAGCCTACGAGCAGTACTTC
CASSGVWTAYEQYF
>-|TRBJ1-5|TRBV27|-|14
TGTGCCAGCAGTAGCGGGACTGAGAATCAGCCCCAGCATTTT
CASSSGTENQPQHF
>-|TRBJ2-3|TRBV2|-|14
TGTGCCAGCGATAAGGTAGACGGGACAGATACGCAGTATTTT
CASDKVDGTDTQYF
>TRBD2|TRBJ2-3|TRBV7-3|-|15
TGTGCCAGCAGCTTGGGACTAGCGGGAGTTGATACGCAGTATTTT
CASSLGLAGVDTQYF
>-|TRBJ2-7|TRBV6-1|-|13
TGTGCCAGCAGGGGCTTCGACAGGTACGAGCAGTACTTC
CASRGFDRYEQYF
>-|TRBJ1-3|TRBV9|-|16
TGTGCCAGCAGCGTAGTGCCAGGGACGGAGGGTAACACCATATATTTT
CASSVVPGTEGNTIYF
>-|TRBJ1-4|TRBV9|-|15
TGTGCCAGCAGCGTAGGTGTGGCTGCTAATGAAAAACTGTTTTTT
CASSVGVAANEKLFF
>-|TRBJ1-4|TRBV7-9|once|16
TGTGCCAGCAGCCCCGGCAGGGAAGGGACTAATGAAAAACTGTTTTTT
CASSPGREGTNEKLFF
>-|TRBJ1-1|TRBV7-3|-|13
TGTGCCAGCGGGATGGGACAGAACACTGAAGCTTTCTTT
CASGMGQNTEAFF
>-|TRBJ2-7|TRBV29-1|-|12
TGCAGCGTTGGCGGCTTCTCGCCCGAGCAGTACTTC
CSVGGFSPEQYF
>TRBD2|TRBJ2-7|TRBV18|few|16
TGTGCCAGCTCACCACCTGGGACTAGCGGGATCTACGAGCAGTACTTC
CASSPPGTSGIYEQYF
>TRBD1|TRBJ1-1|TRBV7-2|-|13
TGTGCCAGCAGCTTATTGCGGGACAGTGAAGCTTTCTTT
CASSLLRDSEAFF
>TRBD1|TRBJ2-7|TRBV10-2|-|15
TGCGCCAGCAGTGATGGGACAGGGCTCGCCTACGAGCAGTACTTC
CASSDGTGLAYEQYF
>-|TRBJ2-1|TRBV10-3|-|15
TGTGCCATCAGTGATCTAGGACTCATATACAATGAGCAGTTCTTC
CAISDLGLIYNEQFF
>-|TRBJ2-3|TRBV30|-|12
TGTGCCTGGGGGAGTAGCACAGATACGCAGTATTTT
CAWGSSTDTQYF
>TRBD1|TRBJ2-1|TRBV18|-|14
TGTGCCAGCTCCCGGGACAGGGGACCGAATGAGCAGTTCTTC
CASSRDRGPNEQFF
>-|TRBJ1-5|TRBV5-5|-|14
TGTGCCAGCAGCTTTGGGCAGGGCAATCAGCCCCAGCATTTT
CASSFGQGNQPQHF
>-|TRBJ2-1|TRBV5-4|-|14
TGTGCCAGCAGCTTGAGACTAGAACGCAATGAGCAGTTCTTC
CASSLRLERNEQFF
>-|TRBJ1-1|TRBV12-5|few|14
TGTGCTAGTGGTTTGGCGGGGGTGGACACTGAAGCTTTCTTT
CASGLAGVDTEAFF
>-|TRBJ1-5|TRBV27|-|15
TGTGCCAGCAGTTTATCGGCAGGGGATGGACAGCCCCAGCATTTT
CASSLSAGDGQPQHF
>-|TRBJ1-5|TRBV15|-|17
TGTGCCACCAGCAGAGATGAGAGAAAGGCCCTAGATCAGCCCCAGCATTTT
CATSRDERKALDQPQHF
>-|TRBJ1-5|TRBV5-6|-|16
TGTGCCAGCAGCATCGGAGCGGGACGGGTGAATCAGCCCCAGCATTTT
CASSIGAGRVNQPQHF
>TRBD1|TRBJ1-2|TRBV2|-|13
TGTGCCAGCAGAGGGACAGTTATATATGGCTACACCTTC
CASRGTVIYGYTF
>TRBD1|TRBJ2-7|TRBV9|-|15
TGTGCCAGCAGCGTGAGGGGCAGGGGGTTGGACGAGCAGTACTTC
CASSVRGRGLDEQYF
>-|TRBJ2-7|TRBV7-2|-|14
TGTGCCAGCAGCTTAGGGGGCGGAACCTACGAGCAGTACTTC
CASSLGGGTYEQYF
>TRBD2|TRBJ2-7|TRBV2|-|19
TGTGCCAGCAGTGAGATTTCGGGACTAGCGGGAGGGCTACGCTACGAGCAGTACTTC
CASSEISGLAGGLRYEQYF
>TRBD1|TRBJ2-3|TRBV5-1|once|14
TGCGCCAGCAGCGGGACAGGGGTGACGGATACGCAGTATTTT
CASSGTGVTDTQYF
>-|TRBJ2-7|TRBV9|-|14
TGTGCCAGCAGCGTAACTGCCCCGACCTACGAGCAGTACTTC
CASSVTAPTYEQYF
>-|TRBJ2-7|TRBV4-2|-|14
TGTGCCAGCAGCCAAGATCCCCATTCCTACGAGCAGTACTTC
CASSQDPHSYEQYF
>-|TRBJ2-5|TRBV5-4|once|12
TGTGCCAGCAGCTTGGTAGAAGAGACCCAGTACTTC
CASSLVEETQYF
>-|TRBJ2-1|TRBV6-6|-|14
TGTGCCAGCAGTTCCAGAGGGATGGGCAATGAGCAGTTCTTC
CASSSRGMGNEQFF
>-|TRBJ1-2|TRBV19|-|14
TGTGCCAGTAGTATAGATCGGGGTTCGGGAGGCTACACCTTC
CASSIDRGSGGYTF
>-|TRBJ1-2|TRBV27|-|15
TGTGCCACCTCACAGTGGGGGCCAGCTAACTATGGCTACACCTTC
CATSQWGPANYGYTF
>-|TRBJ2-3|TRBV6-1|-|14
TGTGCCAGCAGCGGGCTAGCGAGCACAGATACGCAGTATTTT
CASSGLASTDTQYF
>-|TRBJ2-1|TRBV28|-|13
TGTGCCAGCACCCCCGCTGGGGGGATTGAGCAGTTCTTC
CASTPAGGIEQFF